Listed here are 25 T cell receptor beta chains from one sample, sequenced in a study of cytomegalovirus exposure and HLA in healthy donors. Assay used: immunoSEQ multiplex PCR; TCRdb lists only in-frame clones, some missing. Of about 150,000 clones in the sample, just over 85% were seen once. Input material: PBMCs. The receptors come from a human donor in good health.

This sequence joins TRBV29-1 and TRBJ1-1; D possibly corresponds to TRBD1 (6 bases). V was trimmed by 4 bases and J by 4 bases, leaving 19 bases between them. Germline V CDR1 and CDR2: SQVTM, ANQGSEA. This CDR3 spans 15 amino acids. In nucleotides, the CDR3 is TGCAGCGTTGGAGGTCAGGGGTGGGCGGGCACTGAAGCTTTCTTT. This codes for CSVGGQGWAGTEAFF.

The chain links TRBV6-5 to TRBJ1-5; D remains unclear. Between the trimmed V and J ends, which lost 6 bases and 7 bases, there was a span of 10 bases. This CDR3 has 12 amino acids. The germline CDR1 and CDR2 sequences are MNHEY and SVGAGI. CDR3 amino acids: CASRTGGQPQHF. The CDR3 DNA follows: TGTGCCAGCAGAACGGGTGGCCAGCCCCAGCATTTT.

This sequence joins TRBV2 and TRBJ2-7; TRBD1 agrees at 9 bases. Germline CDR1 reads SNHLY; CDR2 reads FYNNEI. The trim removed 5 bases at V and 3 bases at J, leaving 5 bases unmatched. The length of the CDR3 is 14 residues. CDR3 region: CASSPGQGFYEQYF. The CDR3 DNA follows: TGTGCCAGCAGTCCGGGACAGGGTTTCTACGAGCAGTACTTC.

CDR3 amino acids: CASSDYINYGYTF. The CDR3 DNA is TGTGCCAGCAGCGATTACATTAACTATGGCTACACCTTC. The rearrangement uses TRBV7-9 and TRBJ1-2; no clear D gene. V was trimmed by 5 bases and J by 1 base, leaving 8 bases between them. The CDR3 extends over 13 amino acids. Looked up from germline, CDR1 is SEHNR and CDR2 is FQNEAQ (reference sequence).

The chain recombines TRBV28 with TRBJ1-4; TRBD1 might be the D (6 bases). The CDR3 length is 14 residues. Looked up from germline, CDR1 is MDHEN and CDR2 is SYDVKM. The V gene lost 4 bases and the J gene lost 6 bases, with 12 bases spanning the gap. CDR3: CASSSPGHDEKLFF. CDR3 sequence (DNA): TGTGCCAGCAGTTCGCCGGGACACGATGAAAAACTGTTTTTT.

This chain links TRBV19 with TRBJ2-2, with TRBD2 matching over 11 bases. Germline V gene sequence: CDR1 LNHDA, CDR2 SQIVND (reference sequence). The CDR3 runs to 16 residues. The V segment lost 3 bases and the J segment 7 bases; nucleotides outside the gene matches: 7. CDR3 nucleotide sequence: TGTGCCAGTAGTATGAGACTAGCGGGAAGAATCGGGGAGCTGTTTTTT. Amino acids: CASSMRLAGRIGELFF.

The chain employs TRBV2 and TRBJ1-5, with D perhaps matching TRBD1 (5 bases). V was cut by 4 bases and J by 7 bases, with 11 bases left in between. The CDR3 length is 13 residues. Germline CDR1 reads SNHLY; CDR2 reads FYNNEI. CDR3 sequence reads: CASSGGGFQPQHF. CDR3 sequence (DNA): TGTGCCAGCAGTGGGGGGGGGTTCCAGCCCCAGCATTTT.

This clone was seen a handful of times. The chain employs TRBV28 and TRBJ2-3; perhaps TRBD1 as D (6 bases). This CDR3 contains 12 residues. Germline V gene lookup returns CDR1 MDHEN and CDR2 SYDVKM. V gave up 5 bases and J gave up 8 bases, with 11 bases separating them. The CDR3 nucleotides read TGTGCCAGCAGTCCACAGGGAATTACGCAGTATTTT. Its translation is CASSPQGITQYF.

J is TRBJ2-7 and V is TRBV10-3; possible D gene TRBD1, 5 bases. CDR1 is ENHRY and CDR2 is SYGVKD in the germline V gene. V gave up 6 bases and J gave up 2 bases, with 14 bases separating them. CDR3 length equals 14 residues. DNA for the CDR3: TGTGCCATCAGGCGCCAGGGTTTTACCTACGAGCAGTACTTC. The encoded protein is CAIRRQGFTYEQYF.

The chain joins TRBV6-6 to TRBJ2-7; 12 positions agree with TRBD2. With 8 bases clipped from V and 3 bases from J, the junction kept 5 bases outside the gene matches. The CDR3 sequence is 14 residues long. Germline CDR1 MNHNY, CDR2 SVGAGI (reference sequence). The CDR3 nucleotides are TGTGCCAGCTGCCTAGCGGGAGGGCTCTACGAGCAGTACTTC. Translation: CASCLAGGLYEQYF.

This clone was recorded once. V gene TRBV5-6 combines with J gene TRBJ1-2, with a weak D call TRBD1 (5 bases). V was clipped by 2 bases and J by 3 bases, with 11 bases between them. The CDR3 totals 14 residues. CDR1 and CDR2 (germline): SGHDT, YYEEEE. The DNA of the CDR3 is TGTGCCAGCAGCTTCTCCCGGGGGGACTATGGCTACACCTTC. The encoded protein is CASSFSRGDYGYTF.

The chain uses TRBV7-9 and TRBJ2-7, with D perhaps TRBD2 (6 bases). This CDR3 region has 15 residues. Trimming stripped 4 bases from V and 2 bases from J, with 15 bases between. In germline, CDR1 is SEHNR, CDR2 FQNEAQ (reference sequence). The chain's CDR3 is CASSYSGAGPYEQYF. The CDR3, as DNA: TGTGCCAGCAGCTACTCTGGGGCGGGACCCTACGAGCAGTACTTC.

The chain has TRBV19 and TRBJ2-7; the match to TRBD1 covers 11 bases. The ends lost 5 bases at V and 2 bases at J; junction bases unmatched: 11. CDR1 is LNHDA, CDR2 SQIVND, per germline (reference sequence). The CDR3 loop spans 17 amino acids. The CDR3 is CASSFGQGASLAYEQYF. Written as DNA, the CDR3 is TGTGCCAGTAGTTTCGGACAGGGGGCTTCATTAGCCTACGAGCAGTACTTC.

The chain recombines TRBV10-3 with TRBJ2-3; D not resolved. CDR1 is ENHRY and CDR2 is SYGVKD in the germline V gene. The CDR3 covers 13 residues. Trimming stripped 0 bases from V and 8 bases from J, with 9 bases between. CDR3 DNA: TGTGCCATCAGTGAGTCGGCTAGTGGTACGCAGTATTTT. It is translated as CAISESASGTQYF.

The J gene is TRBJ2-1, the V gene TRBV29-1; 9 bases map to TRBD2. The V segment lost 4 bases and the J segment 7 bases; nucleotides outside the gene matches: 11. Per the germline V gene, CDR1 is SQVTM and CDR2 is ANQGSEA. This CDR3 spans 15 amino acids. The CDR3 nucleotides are TGCAGCGTTGTGTTCCTCAAGCGGGAGGTAAATGAGCAGTTCTTC. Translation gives CSVVFLKREVNEQFF.

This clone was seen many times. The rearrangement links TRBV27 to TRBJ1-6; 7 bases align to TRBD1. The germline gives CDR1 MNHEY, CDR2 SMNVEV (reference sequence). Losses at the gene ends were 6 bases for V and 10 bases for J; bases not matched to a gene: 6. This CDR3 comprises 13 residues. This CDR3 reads CASSFNRGSPLHF. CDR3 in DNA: TGTGCCAGCAGCTTCAACAGGGGCTCACCCCTCCACTTT.

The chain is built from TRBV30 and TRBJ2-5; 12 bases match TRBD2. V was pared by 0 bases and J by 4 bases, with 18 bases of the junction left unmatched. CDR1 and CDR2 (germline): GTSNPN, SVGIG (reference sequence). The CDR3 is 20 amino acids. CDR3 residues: CAWSVGLASGRGRLRETQYF. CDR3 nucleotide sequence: TGTGCCTGGAGTGTAGGGTTGGCTAGCGGGAGGGGAAGGCTCCGAGAGACCCAGTACTTC. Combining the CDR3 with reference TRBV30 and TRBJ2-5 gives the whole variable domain SQTIHQWPATLVQPVGSPLSLECTVEGTSNPNLYWYRQAAGRGLQLLFYSVGIGQISSEVPQNLSASRPQDRQFILSSKKLLLSDSGFYLCAWSVGLASGRGRLRETQYFGPGTRLLVL.

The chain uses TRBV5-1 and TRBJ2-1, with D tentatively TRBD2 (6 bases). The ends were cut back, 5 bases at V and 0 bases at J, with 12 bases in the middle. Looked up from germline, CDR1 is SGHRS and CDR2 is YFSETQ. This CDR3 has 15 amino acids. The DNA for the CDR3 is TGCGCCAGCAGGGGGACTCTCAGCTCCTACAATGAGCAGTTCTTC. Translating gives CASRGTLSSYNEQFF.

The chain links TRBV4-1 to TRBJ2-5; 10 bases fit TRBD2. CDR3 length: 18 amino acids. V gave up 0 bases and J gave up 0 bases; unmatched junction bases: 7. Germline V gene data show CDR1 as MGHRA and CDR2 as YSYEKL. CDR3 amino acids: CASSQERAGGPHQETQYF. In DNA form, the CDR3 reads TGCGCCAGCAGCCAAGAGCGAGCGGGAGGGCCGCACCAAGAGACCCAGTACTTC.

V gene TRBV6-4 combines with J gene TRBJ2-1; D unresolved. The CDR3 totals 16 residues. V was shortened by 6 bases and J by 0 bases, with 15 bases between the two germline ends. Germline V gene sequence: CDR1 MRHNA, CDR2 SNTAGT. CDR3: CASSSMTGSSYNEQFF. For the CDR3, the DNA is TGTGCCAGCAGCTCAATGACTGGAAGCTCCTACAATGAGCAGTTCTTC.

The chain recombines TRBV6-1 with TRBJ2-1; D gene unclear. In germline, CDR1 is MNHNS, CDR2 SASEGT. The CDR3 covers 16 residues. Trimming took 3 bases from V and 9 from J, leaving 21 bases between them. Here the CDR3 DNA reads TGTGCCAGCAGTGACACCCTCCTCCAGAGACAATTTGAGCAGTTCTTC. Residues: CASSDTLLQRQFEQFF.

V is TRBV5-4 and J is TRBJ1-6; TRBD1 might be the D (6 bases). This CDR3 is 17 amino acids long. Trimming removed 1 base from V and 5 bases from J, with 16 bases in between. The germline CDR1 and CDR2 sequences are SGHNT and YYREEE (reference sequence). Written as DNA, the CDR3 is TGTGCCAGCAGCTTGTGGGGGGGGCGGCTAAATAATTCACCCCTCCACTTT. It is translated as CASSLWGGRLNNSPLHF.

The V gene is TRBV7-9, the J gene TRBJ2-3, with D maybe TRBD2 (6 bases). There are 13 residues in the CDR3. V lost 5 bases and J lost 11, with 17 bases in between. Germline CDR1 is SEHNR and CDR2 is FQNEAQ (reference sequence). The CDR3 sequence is CASSPGTGSLQYF. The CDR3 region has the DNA TGTGCCAGCAGCCCCGGGACCGGGAGCTTGCAGTATTTT.

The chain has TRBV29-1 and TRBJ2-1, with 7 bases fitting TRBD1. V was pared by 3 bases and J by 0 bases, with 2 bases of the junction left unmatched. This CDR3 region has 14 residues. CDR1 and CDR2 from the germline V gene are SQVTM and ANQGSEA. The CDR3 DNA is TGCAGCGTTGATCGGGACAGCTCCTACAATGAGCAGTTCTTC. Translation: CSVDRDSSYNEQFF.

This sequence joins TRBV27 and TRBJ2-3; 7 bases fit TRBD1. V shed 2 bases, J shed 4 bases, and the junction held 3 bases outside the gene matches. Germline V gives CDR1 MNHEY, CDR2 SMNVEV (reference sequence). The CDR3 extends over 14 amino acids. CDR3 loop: CASSLEGASDTQYF. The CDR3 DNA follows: TGTGCCAGCAGTTTAGAGGGGGCTTCAGATACGCAGTATTTT.